These T cell receptor beta chains were read from a single sample in a study of early T cells in non-severe SARS-CoV-2 infection. TCRdb analysed the 5' RACE reads with MiXCR anew, one entry per CDR3 protein. The sample has around 60,000 distinct CDR3 sequences; about 11% are singletons. Sample: whole blood, taken at baseline. The origin of the receptors is an adult who was a healthcare worker with PCR-confirmed SARS-CoV-2 infection or an uninfected control (not recorded which). CDR3s include the opening cysteine and the closing phenylalanine or tryptophan. Each record gives: CDR3 DNA, CDR3 protein, D gene, CDR3 length, clone size, J gene, V gene. A D gene is named only where the DNA matches it firmly. Expanded clones are given a class, and other clones once, few, many or no size at all.

CDR3nt: TGTGCCAGCAGCGTAGAACTAGCGGGGGTCCTGGGAGAGCAGTTCTTC
CDR3aa: CASSVELAGVLGEQFF
d_gene: TRBD2
len: 16
abundance: NA
j_gene: TRBJ2-1
v_gene: TRBV9

CDR3nt: TGTGCCAGCAGTTACTCTTTAGGAAACACCATATATTTT
CDR3aa: CASSYSLGNTIYF
d_gene: NA
len: 13
abundance: few
j_gene: TRBJ1-3
v_gene: TRBV6-5

CDR3nt: TGTGCCAGCAGCGTAGAGGCAGGACGTCGGGACGAGCAGTACTTC
CDR3aa: CASSVEAGRRDEQYF
d_gene: NA
len: 15
abundance: many
j_gene: TRBJ2-7
v_gene: TRBV9

CDR3nt: TGCGCCAGCAGTTTTGGCCACAGTTCCTACAATGAGCAGTTCTTC
CDR3aa: CASSFGHSSYNEQFF
d_gene: NA
len: 15
abundance: many
j_gene: TRBJ2-1
v_gene: TRBV10-1

CDR3nt: TGCAGTGCTAGAGGTCCCCGGGACAGGCCGTCCTACGAGCAGTACTTC
CDR3aa: CSARGPRDRPSYEQYF
d_gene: TRBD1
len: 16
abundance: NA
j_gene: TRBJ2-7
v_gene: TRBV20-1

CDR3nt: TGTGCCTGGCGGCTGGGCTACGAGCAGTACTTC
CDR3aa: CAWRLGYEQYF
d_gene: NA
len: 11
abundance: NA
j_gene: TRBJ2-7
v_gene: TRBV30

CDR3nt: TGTGCCAGCACCCTACTGTTCAGGGGTGAGACCCAGTACTTC
CDR3aa: CASTLLFRGETQYF
d_gene: NA
len: 14
abundance: many
j_gene: TRBJ2-5
v_gene: TRBV7-8

CDR3nt: TGCAGTGCTAGAGTAGGTGAAGGGGGCTCTGGAAACACCATATATTTT
CDR3aa: CSARVGEGGSGNTIYF
d_gene: NA
len: 16
abundance: NA
j_gene: TRBJ1-3
v_gene: TRBV20-1

CDR3nt: TGCGCCAGCAGCTTAGGGAACAACTATGGCTACACCTTC
CDR3aa: CASSLGNNYGYTF
d_gene: NA
len: 13
abundance: many
j_gene: TRBJ1-2
v_gene: TRBV5-1

CDR3nt: TGTGCCAGCAGTTTAAAAGGACAGGGGGCTTTGGGTGAAAAACTGTTTTTT
CDR3aa: CASSLKGQGALGEKLFF
d_gene: TRBD1
len: 17
abundance: NA
j_gene: TRBJ1-4
v_gene: TRBV27

CDR3nt: TGTGCCAGCAGCTTAGAGGTAGATACGCAGTATTTT
CDR3aa: CASSLEVDTQYF
d_gene: NA
len: 12
abundance: NA
j_gene: TRBJ2-3
v_gene: TRBV11-2

CDR3nt: TGCAGTGCTAGCTCGGAGGGATACGAGCAGTACTTC
CDR3aa: CSASSEGYEQYF
d_gene: NA
len: 12
abundance: few
j_gene: TRBJ2-7
v_gene: TRBV20-1

CDR3nt: TGTGCCAGCAGCCCAACGACAGGGAACTATGGCTACACCTTC
CDR3aa: CASSPTTGNYGYTF
d_gene: TRBD1
len: 14
abundance: once
j_gene: TRBJ1-2
v_gene: TRBV7-2

CDR3nt: TGCAGTGCTAGGGCAGGGAGGGAGTACGCTGAAGCTTTCTTT
CDR3aa: CSARAGREYAEAFF
d_gene: NA
len: 14
abundance: NA
j_gene: TRBJ1-1
v_gene: TRBV20-1

CDR3nt: TGTGCCAGCAGTTTTGCGGGACCGCTAACCTACGAGCAGTACTTC
CDR3aa: CASSFAGPLTYEQYF
d_gene: NA
len: 15
abundance: NA
j_gene: TRBJ2-7
v_gene: TRBV27

CDR3nt: TGTGCCAGCAGCTTTACTAGCGGGGGGCGCACAGATACGCAGTATTTT
CDR3aa: CASSFTSGGRTDTQYF
d_gene: TRBD2
len: 16
abundance: many
j_gene: TRBJ2-3
v_gene: TRBV7-9

CDR3nt: TGTGCCAGCAGTGACGGTGGGAGGGCCAATCAGCCCCAGCATTTT
CDR3aa: CASSDGGRANQPQHF
d_gene: NA
len: 15
abundance: NA
j_gene: TRBJ1-5
v_gene: TRBV2

CDR3nt: TGTGCCAGCAGCTTGGAAGGGTTGCGAGATACGCAGTATTTT
CDR3aa: CASSLEGLRDTQYF
d_gene: NA
len: 14
abundance: few
j_gene: TRBJ2-3
v_gene: TRBV5-8

CDR3nt: TGTGCCAGCAGTTACCGTTTCAACACTGAAGCTTTCTTT
CDR3aa: CASSYRFNTEAFF
d_gene: NA
len: 13
abundance: NA
j_gene: TRBJ1-1
v_gene: TRBV6-6

CDR3nt: TGCAGCGTTGTTACAGGGAGCACTGAAGCTTTCTTT
CDR3aa: CSVVTGSTEAFF
d_gene: NA
len: 12
abundance: NA
j_gene: TRBJ1-1
v_gene: TRBV29-1

CDR3nt: TGTGCCAGCCGCCCGTGGGACAGGGGGCCGAACACTGAAGCTTTCTTT
CDR3aa: CASRPWDRGPNTEAFF
d_gene: TRBD1
len: 16
abundance: NA
j_gene: TRBJ1-1
v_gene: TRBV6-6

CDR3nt: TGTGCCAGCAGCCCAACAGGGCCCCAGAACACTGAAGCTTTCTTT
CDR3aa: CASSPTGPQNTEAFF
d_gene: NA
len: 15
abundance: few
j_gene: TRBJ1-1
v_gene: TRBV7-9

CDR3nt: TGTGCCAGCAGCCCAGACAGGCGAGGCTCTGGGGCCAACGTCCTGACTTTC
CDR3aa: CASSPDRRGSGANVLTF
d_gene: NA
len: 17
abundance: NA
j_gene: TRBJ2-6
v_gene: TRBV13

CDR3nt: TGTGCCAGCAGCTTAGCGTCAGGAGGGAGCTCCTACGAGCAGTACTTC
CDR3aa: CASSLASGGSSYEQYF
d_gene: NA
len: 16
abundance: few
j_gene: TRBJ2-7
v_gene: TRBV7-9

CDR3nt: TGTGCCAGCAGCTTTCAGGGACTCACAGATACGCAGTATTTT
CDR3aa: CASSFQGLTDTQYF
d_gene: NA
len: 14
abundance: NA
j_gene: TRBJ2-3
v_gene: TRBV7-8

CDR3nt: TGCGCCAGCAGCCAAGGGGGACAGGGGAGAATGAACACTGAAGCTTTCTTT
CDR3aa: CASSQGGQGRMNTEAFF
d_gene: TRBD1
len: 17
abundance: few
j_gene: TRBJ1-1
v_gene: TRBV4-1

CDR3nt: TGCAGTGCTAGAGATGTCCGGGACAGGTTAGACTATGGCTACACCTTC
CDR3aa: CSARDVRDRLDYGYTF
d_gene: TRBD1
len: 16
abundance: NA
j_gene: TRBJ1-2
v_gene: TRBV20-1

CDR3nt: TGCGCCAGCAGCGCGGGGTGGGGGACTGAAGCTTTCTTT
CDR3aa: CASSAGWGTEAFF
d_gene: NA
len: 13
abundance: many
j_gene: TRBJ1-1
v_gene: TRBV10-1

CDR3nt: TGCAGTGCTAGAGATTATCGGGACCTCTACGAGCAGTACTTC
CDR3aa: CSARDYRDLYEQYF
d_gene: NA
len: 14
abundance: few
j_gene: TRBJ2-7
v_gene: TRBV20-1

CDR3nt: TGTGCCAGCAGTTTATCCGGGTCCTACGAGCAGTACTTC
CDR3aa: CASSLSGSYEQYF
d_gene: NA
len: 13
abundance: few
j_gene: TRBJ2-7
v_gene: TRBV12-3/TRBV12-4

CDR3nt: TGTGCCAGCAGTTTATCCAGAAAATTATACGAGCAGTACTTC
CDR3aa: CASSLSRKLYEQYF
d_gene: NA
len: 14
abundance: few
j_gene: TRBJ2-7
v_gene: TRBV12-3/TRBV12-4

CDR3nt: TGTGCCTGGAGAAACAGGGACGAGCAGTACTTC
CDR3aa: CAWRNRDEQYF
d_gene: NA
len: 11
abundance: NA
j_gene: TRBJ2-7
v_gene: TRBV30

CDR3nt: TGTGCCAGCAGCCTCGTACTGGGGGACTATGGCTACACCTTC
CDR3aa: CASSLVLGDYGYTF
d_gene: NA
len: 14
abundance: few
j_gene: TRBJ1-2
v_gene: TRBV5-5

CDR3nt: TGTGCCTGGAGTGCGGCGTCCGACAGACCTGGAAACACCATATATTTT
CDR3aa: CAWSAASDRPGNTIYF
d_gene: NA
len: 16
abundance: NA
j_gene: TRBJ1-3
v_gene: TRBV30

CDR3nt: TGCGCCAGCAGCCAAGATCCCCTCGTAAGGGAGAGCACAGATACGCAGTATTTT
CDR3aa: CASSQDPLVRESTDTQYF
d_gene: NA
len: 18
abundance: NA
j_gene: TRBJ2-3
v_gene: TRBV4-3

CDR3nt: TGTGCCAGCTCACCCGCGGATCAGCCCCAGCATTTT
CDR3aa: CASSPADQPQHF
d_gene: NA
len: 12
abundance: NA
j_gene: TRBJ1-5
v_gene: TRBV18

CDR3nt: TGTGCCAGCAACCGACAGGGGATGAACACTGAAGCTTTCTTT
CDR3aa: CASNRQGMNTEAFF
d_gene: TRBD1
len: 14
abundance: few
j_gene: TRBJ1-1
v_gene: TRBV2

CDR3nt: TGTGCCTGGAGTGAAGACCGACTAAATGAAGCTTTCTTT
CDR3aa: CAWSEDRLNEAFF
d_gene: NA
len: 13
abundance: many
j_gene: TRBJ1-1
v_gene: TRBV30

CDR3nt: TGTGCCAGCACCACTAACAGGGGGGAACCCCTCTACGAGCAGTACTTC
CDR3aa: CASTTNRGEPLYEQYF
d_gene: TRBD1
len: 16
abundance: many
j_gene: TRBJ2-7
v_gene: TRBV28

CDR3nt: TGTGCCAGCAGCCGCGCCGTGACGGGGGCGAGGAATGAGCAGTTCTTC
CDR3aa: CASSRAVTGARNEQFF
d_gene: NA
len: 16
abundance: many
j_gene: TRBJ2-1
v_gene: TRBV7-8

CDR3nt: TGTGCCAGCAGCCGGGAGGGCGGACTAGCAACAGATACGCAGTATTTT
CDR3aa: CASSREGGLATDTQYF
d_gene: TRBD2
len: 16
abundance: few
j_gene: TRBJ2-3
v_gene: TRBV3-1